Below, one T cell receptor (beta chain) is given with its context. The source of the sample is a study of blood T cell repertoires in COVID-19. Across the study: Acute and convalescent COVID-19 samples came from the United States, Italy and Spain. T cells, B-cell-depleted T cells, or PBMCs provided the cDNA or gDNA that served as material.

Germline trimming cut 3 bases from V and 3 bases from J; bases unmatched to any gene: 13. Germline-derived CDR1 and CDR2 are MGHDK and SYGVNS. The CDR3 has 17 amino acids. The authors' processing: Reference gene primer amplification gave nucleated cell count estimates. TCRdb's table, derived via immunoSEQ multiplex PCR, lists solely in-frame clones and lacks some. V and J calls and clone size are given by that table; D and trimming were obtained from the DNA. The data contain 40,000 to 55,000 clones, approximately 86% of them singletons. The V gene is TRBV25-1, the J gene TRBJ2-7; 8 bases align to TRBD2. The sequence derives from a woman aged 80 or older with acute or convalescent COVID-19. The sequenced material came from peripheral blood. Here the CDR3 DNA reads TGTGCCAGCAGTGACGGGGATGTAGCGGGATATAACTACGAGCAGTACTTC. Residues: CASSDGDVAGYNYEQYF.